This passage covers 2 T cell receptor beta chains from one sample sequenced in a study of response to subunit inactivated influenza vaccine. TCRdb re-analysed the RT-PCR reads in MiXCR, keeping a single row per CDR3 protein. The sample contains 400,000 to 650,000 distinct CDR3 sequences, approximately 7.3% of which appear only once. Sequencing was performed on PBMCs from blood, taken about 23 months after vaccination. The receptors shown here come from a man aged 50 to 69 who received an inactivated influenza vaccine.

This clonotype showed up many times. J is TRBJ1-2 and V is TRBV7-9; D unclear. The CDR3 is made up of 13 amino acids. Trimming cost V 4 bases and J 4 bases, with 10 bases left between them. The germline CDR1 and CDR2 sequences are SEHNR and FQNEAQ (reference sequence). CDR3 DNA: TGTGCCAGCAGCTCCAGGACGGGCTATGGCTACACCTTC. This sequence encodes CASSSRTGYGYTF.

This clonotype was seen more than once but under ten times. The DNA for the CDR3 is TGTGCCAGCAGCTCTGGAAGCGGGAGGGCCGGTTACGAGCAGTACTTC. Translating it yields CASSSGSGRAGYEQYF. The rearrangement joins TRBV5-4 to TRBJ2-7, with 10 bases matching TRBD2. CDR1 is SGHNT and CDR2 is YYREEE in the germline V gene (reference sequence). The V and J ends lost 3 bases and 4 bases, in that order; junction bases with no gene match: 10. This CDR3 comprises 16 residues.